This TCR beta chain was sequenced in a study of T cell responses to AZD1222 COVID-19 vaccine (dated by TCRdb to about 2021). Concerning the study at large: TCR sequencing was performed for some 250 trial participants, of whom around 200 were given two doses of AZD1222 and some 25 were given two doses of MenACWY control vaccine. Trial participants were enrolled into age subgroups of 18-55, 56-69 and 70-plus years, which contained roughly 150, 30 and 60 TCR-sequenced participants, respectively. Beyond this particular receptor, the publication reports: After two AZD1222 doses, spike-specific TCR breadth and depth were significantly higher than at day 0 and than in MenACWY recipients. Conclusions about previously exposed vaccinees were limited because only a handful of AZD1222 recipients were SARS-CoV-2 seropositive at baseline. Reportedly, close to half of the unique spike-specific TCRs recognized epitopes lying outside the regions that are mutated in the B.1.351 and B.1.1.7 variants. In the small 56-69-year group, the increase in depth fell short of significance, most likely because of low power. Participants were mostly white British, with more females than males. The authors suggested clonal diversity may have been underestimated. No day 14 peak-response samples were available, so repertoires were characterized only after the peak T cell response. The whole spike protein was spanned by vaccine-associated CD4 TCRs, and dominant responses were seen in regions 160-218 and 743-854.

Read against the paper, the sample's time point label means: sample from adult after SARS-CoV-2 infection, after symptom onset. Two convalescent COVID-19 patients, sampled after symptom onset from adults with prior SARS-CoV-2 infection, were also TCR-sequenced for comparison. Worth noting for this clone: Which antigen it targets is not known. Base quality data are lacking; no much larger clone is found one base away.

The CDR3 regions of human TCRbeta chains were analyzed by immunosequencing. The source study handled its data this way. Repertoire TCRs were matched against a reference library of SARS-CoV-2-specific TCRs generated with the MIRA antigen-specificity platform. Breadth meant the fraction of unique TCRs that were SARS-CoV-2-associated, whereas depth meant the fraction of total T cells that were SARS-CoV-2-associated. Using the MIRA data, every spike-specific TCR was mapped to the spike region that the TCR reacted to and assigned to either a CD4 or a CD8 class. Log10-transformed breadth and depth values were compared by one-way ANOVA with Sidak's multiple comparisons tests. Entries here come from immuneACCESS through TCRdb and include only in-frame sequences with V and J called. Some clones fail to appear in such tables; in the studies checked, an unresolved V gene covers under half of the shortfall, and the cause of the remainder is unknown. From that table come the V and J calls and clone size; the DNA was used to work out D and trimming. A total of 140,000 or so clones appear in this sample, just under 95% of them only once. 9.5% to 15% of the sample lies in the top ten.

The TCR comes from an adult who had recovered from COVID-19. Sequencing used peripheral blood, obtained after recovery from COVID-19.

The DNA reads TGTGCCAGCAGCGGGGCGCCGGGGGGGAAATACAATGAGCAGTTCTTC. This sequence encodes CASSGAPGGKYNEQFF. This chain is built from TRBV9 and TRBJ2-1; 8 central nucleotides agree with TRBD2. The CDR3 runs 16 amino acids, cysteine and phenylalanine included. The read is trimmed to its CDR3 DNA, 48 bases read in frame from base 1. The V end gives up 3 bases and the J end 4 bases, leaving 9 bases in the junction not matched to a gene. Sequences SGDLS (CDR1) and YYNGEE (CDR2) are obtained from the germline V gene.